Each of the 5 T cell receptor beta chains below was sequenced from the same sample in a study of T-cell memory formation after mild COVID-19. MiXCR was run by TCRdb on the 5' RACE reads, yielding one entry per CDR3 protein. The sample consists of approximately 500,000 distinct CDR3 sequences, around 27% of them appearing once. The material sequenced was PBMCs or a T cell subset sorted from them (not recorded which). Receptor source: an adult woman who had mild COVID-19 (a few samples of this study predate the infection). Cell type and time point are not known.

The chain has TRBV3-1 and TRBJ1-1, with TRBD1 as a possible D gene (5 bases). The length of the CDR3 is 14 residues. Between the trimmed V and J ends, which lost 3 bases and 4 bases, there was a span of 12 bases. Germline V lookup: CDR1 LGHDT, CDR2 YNNKEL (reference sequence). Written as DNA, the CDR3 is TGTGCCAGCAGCCAGCCGGGGGGAGTCACTGAAGCTTTCTTT. Translated, it gives CASSQPGGVTEAFF.

The chain carries TRBV7-6 and TRBJ2-5; D is unresolved. The length of the CDR3 is 13 residues. Germline CDR1 is SGHVS and CDR2 is FNYEAQ. The V end was cut by 2 bases, the J end by 5 bases, with 9 bases between. The CDR3 reads CASSLFASETQYF. The CDR3 DNA reads as TGTGCCAGCAGCTTATTTGCGTCGGAGACCCAGTACTTC.

The chain links TRBV19 to TRBJ1-5; D call uncertain. Trimming cost V 1 base and J 1 base, with 8 bases left between them. CDR1 is LNHDA, CDR2 SQIVND, per germline (reference sequence). The CDR3 consists of 15 residues. CDR3 in DNA: TGTGCCAGTAGTATAGTAGGAGGCAGCAATCAGCCCCAGCATTTT. Translated: CASSIVGGSNQPQHF.

The chain recombines TRBV7-2 with TRBJ2-7; no reliable D call. The CDR3 sequence is 14 residues long. V lost 4 bases to trimming and J lost 2 bases, with 12 bases between them. The germline V gene encodes CDR1 SGHTA and CDR2 FQGNSA. The CDR3 loop is CASSSGLSPYEQYF. The DNA of the CDR3 is TGTGCCAGCAGCTCCGGGCTCTCCCCCTACGAGCAGTACTTC.

This clonotype turned up a few times. V is TRBV7-9 and J is TRBJ2-2; TRBD2 matches 13 bases. The CDR3 runs to 15 residues. The V gene's germline CDR1 is SEHNR and CDR2 FQNEAQ (reference sequence). With V trimmed by 6 bases and J by 6 bases, 4 bases remained unmatched. The CDR3 is CASSRTSGSPGELFF. The DNA of the CDR3 is TGTGCCAGCAGTCGGACTAGCGGGAGTCCCGGGGAGCTGTTTTTT.